Listed here is a single T cell receptor (beta chain). No antigen is known for it. These data originate in a study of Graves' ophthalmopathy and Graves' hyperthyroidism. Across the whole study: Stable hyperthyroidism denotes an absence of ophthalmopathy throughout 18 months of follow-up. Study-wide results and caveats: In blood appeared most of the expanded thyroid clonotypes whose frequency exceeded 0.001.

For repertoire sequencing, the TCR beta CDR3 regions were amplified from RNA transcripts. An opening RT-PCR round employed HTBI primers and preceded a second-round multiplex PCR. MiXCR was run by TCRdb on the multiplex PCR reads, yielding one entry per CDR3 protein. The sample carries about 1.2 million distinct CDR3 sequences, about 36% recorded once. The length of the CDR3 is 13 residues. Germline V gene lookup returns CDR1 SQVTM and CDR2 ANQGSEA. The V end was cut by 1 base, the J end by 2 bases, with 8 bases between. The chain employs TRBV29-1 and TRBJ2-5, with D possibly TRBD1 on 5 matching bases. This receptor was taken from an adult man with Graves' hyperthyroidism. The sequencing input was peripheral blood or thyroid tissue (not recorded which). The CDR3 DNA reads TGCAGCGTTGAAGGGGCAGGGCAAGAGACCCAGTACTTC. Translated, it gives CSVEGAGQETQYF.